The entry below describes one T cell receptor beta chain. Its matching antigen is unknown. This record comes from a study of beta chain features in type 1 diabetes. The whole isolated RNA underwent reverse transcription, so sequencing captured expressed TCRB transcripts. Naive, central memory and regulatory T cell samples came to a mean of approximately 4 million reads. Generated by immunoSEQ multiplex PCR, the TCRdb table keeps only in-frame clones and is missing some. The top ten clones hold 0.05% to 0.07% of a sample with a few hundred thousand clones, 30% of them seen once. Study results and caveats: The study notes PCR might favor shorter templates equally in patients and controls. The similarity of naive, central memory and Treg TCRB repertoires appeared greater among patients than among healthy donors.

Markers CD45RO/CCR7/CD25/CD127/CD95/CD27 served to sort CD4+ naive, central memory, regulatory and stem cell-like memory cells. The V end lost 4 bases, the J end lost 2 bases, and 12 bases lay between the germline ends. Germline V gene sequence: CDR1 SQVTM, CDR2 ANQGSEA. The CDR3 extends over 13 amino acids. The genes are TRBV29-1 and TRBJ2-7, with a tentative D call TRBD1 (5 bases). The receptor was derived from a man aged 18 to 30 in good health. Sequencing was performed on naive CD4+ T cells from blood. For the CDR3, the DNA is TGCAGCGTTGTCGCAGGGCTTCCCTACGAGCAGTACTTC. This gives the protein CSVVAGLPYEQYF.